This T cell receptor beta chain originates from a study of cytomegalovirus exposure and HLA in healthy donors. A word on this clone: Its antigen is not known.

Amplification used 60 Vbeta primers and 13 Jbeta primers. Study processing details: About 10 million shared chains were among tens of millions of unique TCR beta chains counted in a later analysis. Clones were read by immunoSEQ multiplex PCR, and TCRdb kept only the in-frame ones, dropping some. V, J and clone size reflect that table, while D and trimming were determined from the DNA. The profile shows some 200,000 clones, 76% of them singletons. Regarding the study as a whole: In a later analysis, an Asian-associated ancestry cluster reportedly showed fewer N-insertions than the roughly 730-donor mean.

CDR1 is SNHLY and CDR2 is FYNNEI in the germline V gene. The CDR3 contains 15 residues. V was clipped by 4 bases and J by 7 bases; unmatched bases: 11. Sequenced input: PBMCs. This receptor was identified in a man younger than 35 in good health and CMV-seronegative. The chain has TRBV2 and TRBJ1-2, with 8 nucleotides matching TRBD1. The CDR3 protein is CASSGGDRLNRGYTF. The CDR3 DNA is TGTGCCAGCAGTGGAGGGGACAGGCTTAATCGTGGCTACACCTTC.